These 21 T cell receptor beta chains were all obtained from the same sample, sequenced in a study of blood T cell repertoires in COVID-19. The data were produced by immunoSEQ multiplex PCR, yet TCRdb's version contains in-frame clones alone and is incomplete. The sample contains around 260,000 clones, 65% to 90% of which appear only once. The specimen was peripheral blood. These TCRs come from a human donor in a cohort sampled during active COVID-19.

CDR3 loop: CATSRDPDRISYEQYF. Here the CDR3 DNA reads TGTGCCACCAGCAGAGACCCCGACAGGATCTCCTACGAGCAGTACTTC. V gene TRBV15 combines with J gene TRBJ2-7; D perhaps matches TRBD1 (6 bases). The CDR3 runs to 16 residues. V shed 0 bases and J shed 0 bases, with 12 bases lying between them. Germline assignment: CDR1 LNHNV and CDR2 YYDKDF (reference sequence). Looking up the rest from reference TRBV15 and TRBJ2-7 gives the full variable domain: DAMVIQNPRYQVTQFGKPVTLSCSQTLNHNVMYWYQQKSSQAPKLLFHYYDKDFNNEADTPDNFQSRRPNTSFCFLDIRSPGLGDTAMYLCATSRDPDRISYEQYFGPGTRLTVT.

The J gene is TRBJ1-2, the V gene TRBV7-8; the match to TRBD1 covers 7 bases. The V and J ends lost 5 bases and 6 bases, in that order; junction bases with no gene match: 18. This CDR3 has 17 residues. Germline CDR1 and CDR2: SGHVS and FQNEAQ. This CDR3 reads CASSTQGVAGLMNGYTF. The CDR3 DNA reads as TGTGCCAGCAGCACCCAGGGGGTGGCAGGACTTATGAATGGCTACACCTTC.

The gene calls are TRBV6-5 and TRBJ2-5; maybe TRBD2 (6 bases). Germline V gene lookup returns CDR1 MNHEY and CDR2 SVGAGI. The CDR3 loop spans 13 amino acids. The V end lost 6 bases, the J end lost 5 bases, and 13 bases lay between the germline ends. In DNA, the CDR3 is TGTGCCAGCAGGATGACTAGGAGCGAGACCCAGTACTTC. It is translated as CASRMTRSETQYF.

In this sample, this clone turned up once. This sequence joins TRBV19 and TRBJ2-7; 8 nucleotides match TRBD2. Trimming removed 8 bases from V and 3 bases from J; junction bases left unmatched: 6. The CDR3 is 13 residues long. The germline gives CDR1 LNHDA, CDR2 SQIVND (reference sequence). The DNA of the CDR3 is TGTGCCAGTCAAATAGCGGGACGCTACGAGCAGTACTTC. It codes for CASQIAGRYEQYF. The whole variable domain, filled in from reference TRBV19 and TRBJ2-7, reads DGGITQSPKYLFRKEGQNVTLSCEQNLNHDAMYWYRQDPGQGLRLIYYSQIVNDFQKGDIAEGYSVSREKKESFPLTVTSAQKNPTAFYLCASQIAGRYEQYFGPGTRLTVT.

This chain joins TRBV7-9 and TRBJ2-1; 8 bases are a match to TRBD2. With V trimmed by 6 bases and J by 15 bases, 7 bases remained unmatched. CDR1 is SEHNR, CDR2 FQNEAQ, per germline (reference sequence). The CDR3 contains 11 residues. This CDR3 reads CASSTSGLLFF. The CDR3 DNA sequence: TGTGCCAGCAGTACTAGCGGTTTGTTGTTCTTC. Looking up the rest from reference TRBV7-9 and TRBJ2-1 gives the full variable domain: DTGVSQNPRHKITKRGQNVTFRCDPISEHNRLYWYRQTLGQGPEFLTYFQNEAQLEKSRLLSDRFSAERPKGSFSTLEIQRTEQGDSAMYLCASSTSGLLFFGPGTRLTVL.

The chain couples TRBV6-6 to TRBJ1-4; maybe TRBD1 (6 bases). The V end lost 6 bases, the J end lost 0 bases, and 26 bases lay between the germline ends. Germline-derived CDR1 and CDR2 are MNHNY and SVGAGI (reference sequence). The CDR3 totals 20 residues. The CDR3 region is CASSKEAAGAVLATNEKLFF. In DNA form, the CDR3 reads TGTGCCAGCAGCAAGGAGGCTGCAGGGGCCGTTCTTGCAACTAATGAAAAACTGTTTTTT.

The rearrangement joins TRBV7-2 to TRBJ2-1; maybe TRBD2 (5 bases). Germline V gene lookup returns CDR1 SGHTA and CDR2 FQGNSA. V dropped 5 bases and J dropped 5 bases, with 19 bases sitting between them. The CDR3 covers 16 residues. The CDR3 reads CASSPASAGLDNEQFF. The CDR3, as DNA: TGTGCCAGCAGCCCCGCCAGTGCGGGCCTAGACAATGAGCAGTTCTTC.

The chain couples TRBV6-1 to TRBJ2-7; 12 bases match TRBD1. This CDR3 contains 18 residues. Germline V lookup: CDR1 MNHNS, CDR2 SASEGT. V lost 3 bases and J lost 2; bases outside the gene matches: 11. CDR3 amino acids: CASSDTGQGALPTYEQYF. The CDR3 coding sequence is TGTGCCAGCAGTGATACGGGACAGGGGGCATTGCCTACCTACGAGCAGTACTTC.

The chain joins TRBV18 to TRBJ1-5; the D gene is possibly TRBD1 (6 bases). This CDR3 has 15 residues. Trimming removed 2 bases from V and 4 bases from J, with 12 bases in between. Germline V CDR1 and CDR2: KGHSH, LQKENI. Written as DNA, the CDR3 is TGTGCCAGCTCACCAGATGGACAGATAAATCAGCCCCAGCATTTT. Translating it yields CASSPDGQINQPQHF.

V is TRBV7-2 and J is TRBJ1-4; 9 positions agree with TRBD1. CDR3 length equals 13 residues. From germline, CDR1 is SGHTA and CDR2 FQGNSA. The ends lost 7 bases at V and 6 bases at J; junction bases unmatched: 3. In DNA form, the CDR3 reads TGTGCCAGCAAGGGACAGGGCGATGAAAAACTGTTTTTT. Protein sequence: CASKGQGDEKLFF.

The chain employs TRBV6-4 and TRBJ1-2; no clear D gene. The ends were cut back, 0 bases at V and 2 bases at J, with 10 bases in the middle. Germline V gene data show CDR1 as MRHNA and CDR2 as SNTAGT. The CDR3 length is 15 residues. DNA for the CDR3: TGTGCCAGCAGTGACTCTTCGGGAGGGAACTATGGCTACACCTTC. This sequence encodes CASSDSSGGNYGYTF.

The rearrangement joins TRBV27 to TRBJ1-2; D call uncertain. Looked up from germline, CDR1 is MNHEY and CDR2 is SMNVEV (reference sequence). There are 14 residues in the CDR3. Between the trimmed V and J ends, which lost 0 bases and 7 bases, there was a span of 12 bases. The CDR3 protein is CASSLSGWAAGYTF. For the CDR3, the DNA is TGTGCCAGCAGTTTATCGGGTTGGGCAGCTGGCTACACCTTC.

The chain links TRBV29-1 to TRBJ1-2, with D tentatively TRBD1 (5 bases). Trimming pared 2 bases from V and 1 base from J, leaving 11 bases between. The CDR3 covers 14 residues. Germline-derived CDR1 and CDR2 are SQVTM and ANQGSEA. The CDR3 DNA is TGCAGCGTTGAAAGGGGAGGAGTTAACTATGGCTACACCTTC. Translating gives CSVERGGVNYGYTF.

Concerning this clone itself: The identical CDR3 is also encoded by other nucleotide sequences in the sample. The chain links TRBV14 to TRBJ2-7; 7 bases are a match to TRBD1. Trimming removed 0 bases from V and 4 bases from J; junction bases left unmatched: 0. The CDR3 is 13 residues long. CDR1 and CDR2 from the germline V gene are SGHDN and FVKESK. The CDR3 nucleotides read TGTGCCAGCAGCCAAGACAGGGGGTACGAGCAGTACTTC. This codes for CASSQDRGYEQYF.

This chain joins TRBV4-3 and TRBJ2-3, with a weak D call TRBD1 (5 bases). This CDR3 region has 13 residues. CDR1 is LGHNA and CDR2 is YSLEER in the germline V gene. The V end was cut by 5 bases, the J end by 4 bases, with 10 bases between. CDR3 coding DNA: TGCGCCAGCAGCAAACAGGAACCAGATACGCAGTATTTT. Its translation is CASSKQEPDTQYF.

The J gene is TRBJ2-1, the V gene TRBV3-1 (or the pseudogene TRBV3-2); D unclear. The CDR3 is made up of 14 amino acids. V was cut by 0 bases and J by 9 bases, with 12 bases left in between. Germline CDR1 and CDR2: LGHDT and YNNKEL (reference sequence). The CDR3 DNA reads as TGTGCCAGCAGCCAAGATCCCCTTCGCGGTGAGCAGTTCTTC. Protein sequence: CASSQDPLRGEQFF.

The chain combines TRBV4-3 with TRBJ2-7, with TRBD2 identical over 10 bases. Per the germline V gene, CDR1 is LGHNA and CDR2 is YSLEER. The V gene end was trimmed by 0 bases and the J gene end by 0 bases; junction bases not matched to a gene: 11. The CDR3 runs to 19 residues. Here the CDR3 DNA reads TGCGCCAGCAGCCAAGATTTCCTAGCGGGAGTCTGGAGCTCCTACGAGCAGTACTTC. Translated, it gives CASSQDFLAGVWSSYEQYF.

The chain joins TRBV10-3 to TRBJ2-3, with a possible D match to TRBD2 (5 bases). This CDR3 spans 15 amino acids. The germline V gene encodes CDR1 ENHRY and CDR2 SYGVKD. V lost 8 bases and J lost 2, with 17 bases in between. CDR3 DNA: TGTGCCATCGACGCGGGCGGGCCGACCACAGATACGCAGTATTTT. It yields the protein CAIDAGGPTTDTQYF.

This clone was recorded only once. The genes are TRBV6-2 or TRBV6-3 and TRBJ2-1; 10 bases align to TRBD2. Germline V CDR1 and CDR2: MNHEY, SVGEGT. J gave up 2 bases and V 1 base, and 2 bases lay outside the gene matches. The CDR3 contains 16 residues. Here the CDR3 DNA reads TGTGCCAGCAGTTACTGGCTAGCGGGGGCCTACAATGAGCAGTTCTTC. Residues: CASSYWLAGAYNEQFF.

This clone turned up a few times. This chain uses TRBV4-3 with TRBJ2-3; 14 positions match TRBD2. Germline CDR1 and CDR2: LGHNA and YSLEER. The CDR3 extends over 19 amino acids. With 4 bases clipped from V and 1 base from J, the junction kept 10 bases outside the gene matches. Written as DNA, the CDR3 is TGCGCCAGCAGCCTGATGTGGACTAGCGGGAGGTCGGGCACAGATACGCAGTATTTT. Translating gives CASSLMWTSGRSGTDTQYF.

The count of this clone is one. The V call is TRBV7-2, the J call TRBJ2-5; 10 nucleotides agree with TRBD2. Germline V gene sequence: CDR1 SGHTA, CDR2 FQGNSA. J lost 4 bases, V lost 4 bases, and 9 bases had no gene match. This CDR3 contains 16 residues. As DNA, the CDR3 is TGTGCCAGCAGCTCTTTAGCGGGAGGCGTAAGAGAGACCCAGTACTTC. It encodes CASSSLAGGVRETQYF.